This T cell receptor beta chain was observed in a study of blood T cells in healthy people across ages. The CDR3 totals 14 residues. It was with a sample-barcoded 5' primer and a J-beta primer mix that a second PCR of about 7 to 12 cycles was run. TCRdb called the 5' RACE reads again in MiXCR, with one record for every CDR3 protein. The sample holds 1.5 million to 1.9 million distinct CDR3 sequences, approximately 43% seen once. The sequenced sample was blood. This receptor was taken from a woman younger than 30 in good health. V and J are TRBV21-1 and TRBJ2-4; the table names TRBD1, a call not compared with the DNA. TRBV21-1 is flagged as a pseudogene. The CDR3 coding sequence is TGTGCCAGCAGCAAAAAGGACAACAAAAACATTCAGTACTTC. Its translation: CASSKKDNKNIQYF.